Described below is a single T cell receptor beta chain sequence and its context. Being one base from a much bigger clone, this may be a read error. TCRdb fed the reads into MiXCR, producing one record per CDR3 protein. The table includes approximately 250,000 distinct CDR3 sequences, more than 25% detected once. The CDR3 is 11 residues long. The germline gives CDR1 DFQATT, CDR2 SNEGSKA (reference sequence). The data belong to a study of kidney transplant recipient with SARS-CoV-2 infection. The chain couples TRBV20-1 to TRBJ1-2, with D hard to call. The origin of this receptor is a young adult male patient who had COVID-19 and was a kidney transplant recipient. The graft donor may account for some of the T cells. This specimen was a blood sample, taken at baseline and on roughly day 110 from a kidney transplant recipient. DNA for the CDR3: TGCAGTGCTAGAGGAGCGGCTGGCTGCACCTTC. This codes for CSARGAAGCTF.